These 18 T cell receptor beta chains were all obtained from the same sample, sequenced in a study of T cell responses to AZD1222 COVID-19 vaccine. The method was immunoSEQ multiplex PCR; TCRdb's version includes in-frame clones alone and lacks a portion of them. The data contain 140,000 to 150,000 clones, more than 85% of them singletons. This sample comprised peripheral blood, obtained after recovery from COVID-19. The receptors stem from an adult who had recovered from COVID-19.

This sequence joins TRBV2 and TRBJ2-5; 7 nucleotides agree with TRBD2. Germline CDR1 is SNHLY and CDR2 is FYNNEI. The CDR3 has 14 amino acids. The junction had 10 bases not matched to a gene; V was cut back by 8 bases and J by 4 bases. The CDR3 region has the DNA TGTGCCAGCCGTATCGGGGGGTCCGTAGAGACCCAGTACTTC. Protein sequence: CASRIGGSVETQYF.

This clone has a single count. V is TRBV19 and J is TRBJ2-5; 7 nucleotides agree with TRBD2. This CDR3 has 16 amino acids. V was clipped by 5 bases and J by 1 base; unmatched bases: 10. Germline CDR1 reads LNHDA; CDR2 reads SQIVND (reference sequence). The CDR3 DNA is TGTGCCAGTAGTGATGGTTGGCTAGCGGCCCAAGAGACCCAGTACTTC. It translates to CASSDGWLAAQETQYF.

The chain is built from TRBV5-6 and TRBJ2-6; D remains unclear. The length of the CDR3 is 17 residues. Germline loops: CDR1 SGHDT, CDR2 YYEEEE. Deletions cut 1 base from V and 2 bases from J, with 13 bases between. The CDR3 protein is CASSLSEATAGANVLTF. The CDR3, as DNA: TGTGCCAGCAGCTTGTCCGAGGCCACTGCTGGGGCCAACGTCCTGACTTTC.

This chain uses TRBV12-3 or TRBV12-4 with TRBJ2-5; the match to TRBD2 covers 8 bases. The CDR3 has 13 residues. The CDR3 DNA reads TGTGCGACGGGGGGGGCGAGTCGGGAGACCCAGTACTTC. This translates into CATGGASRETQYF.

This chain links TRBV3-1 (or the pseudogene TRBV3-2) with TRBJ2-2; TRBD1 matches 9 bases. CDR3 size: 15 residues. Trimming took 4 bases from V and 6 from J; bases not matched to a gene: 6. Per the germline V gene, CDR1 is LGHDT and CDR2 is YNNKEL (reference sequence). The chain's CDR3 is CASSLGTGSSGELFF. CDR3 nucleotide sequence: TGTGCCAGCAGCCTAGGGACAGGGAGCTCCGGGGAGCTGTTTTTT.

The rearrangement joins TRBV24-1 to TRBJ2-3; TRBD1 or TRBD2 may be the D gene (5 bases each). Looked up from germline, CDR1 is KGHDR and CDR2 is SFDVKD. The CDR3 is 14 amino acids. V gave up 4 bases and J gave up 3 bases, with 10 bases separating them. This CDR3 reads CATSDVGETDTQYF. Written as DNA, the CDR3 is TGTGCCACCAGTGACGTGGGGGAGACAGATACGCAGTATTTT.

The chain employs TRBV18 and TRBJ1-3, with D maybe TRBD1 (5 bases). The CDR3 contains 16 residues. Germline CDR1 KGHSH, CDR2 LQKENI. Trimming cost V 1 base and J 0 bases, with 10 bases left between them. CDR3 sequence: CASSPLAGNSGNTIYF. The CDR3 DNA sequence: TGTGCCAGCTCACCACTGGCAGGGAACTCTGGAAACACCATATATTTT. Together with reference TRBV18 and TRBJ1-3, the CDR3 gives the full variable domain: NAGVMQNPRHLVRRRGQEARLRCSPMKGHSHVYWYRQLPEEGLKFMVYLQKENIIDESGMPKERFSAEFPKEGPSILRIQQVVRGDSAAYFCASSPLAGNSGNTIYFGEGSWLTVV.

The J gene is TRBJ2-2, the V gene TRBV29-1; maybe TRBD1 (5 bases). Trimming removed 4 bases from V and 7 bases from J, with 13 bases in between. CDR1 is SQVTM and CDR2 is ANQGSEA in the germline V gene. CDR3 length: 13 residues. The CDR3 protein is CSVVGQGSGELFF. In DNA form, the CDR3 reads TGCAGCGTTGTGGGGCAGGGTAGCGGGGAGCTGTTTTTT.

The V call is TRBV28, the J call TRBJ1-4; TRBD1 is a possible D gene (5 bases). Germline assignment: CDR1 MDHEN and CDR2 SYDVKM. The CDR3 is 16 amino acids. V dropped 7 bases and J dropped 7 bases, with 22 bases sitting between them. CDR3 nucleotide sequence: TGTGCCAGCACCTCTCGGCGGGGGAACGCCGGTGAAAAACTGTTTTTT. It specifies CASTSRRGNAGEKLFF.

CDR3 sequence reads: CASSYTIRTGGTEAFF. DNA for the CDR3: TGTGCCAGCAGTTATACCATCCGGACAGGAGGGACTGAAGCTTTCTTT. This sequence joins TRBV6-5 and TRBJ1-1, with TRBD1 matching 7 bases. The CDR3 runs 16 residues. CDR1 and CDR2 (germline): MNHEY, SVGAGI. With 3 bases clipped from V and 5 bases from J, the junction kept 12 bases outside the gene matches.

The V gene is TRBV19, the J gene TRBJ2-1; 14 nucleotides agree with TRBD2. CDR1 and CDR2 from the germline V gene are LNHDA and SQIVND (reference sequence). The ends lost 4 bases at V and 6 bases at J; junction bases unmatched: 8. The CDR3 is 17 residues long. In nucleotides, the CDR3 is TGTGCCAGTAGTACGGGACTAGCGGGAGTTCGGGGCAATGAGCAGTTCTTC. It codes for CASSTGLAGVRGNEQFF.

This chain links TRBV18 with TRBJ2-5; 8 bases map to TRBD1. The junction had 11 bases not matched to a gene; V was cut back by 6 bases and J by 5 bases. This CDR3 region has 15 residues. Germline V gives CDR1 KGHSH, CDR2 LQKENI. This chain's CDR3 is CASSPDRVIRETQYF. The DNA for the CDR3 is TGTGCCAGCTCTCCGGACAGGGTGATCAGGGAGACCCAGTACTTC. The full variable domain, rest sourced from reference TRBV18 and TRBJ2-5, is NAGVMQNPRHLVRRRGQEARLRCSPMKGHSHVYWYRQLPEEGLKFMVYLQKENIIDESGMPKERFSAEFPKEGPSILRIQQVVRGDSAAYFCASSPDRVIRETQYFGPGTRLLVL.

The chain uses TRBV4-1 and TRBJ1-1; 7 bases are a match to TRBD1. The V gene end was trimmed by 4 bases and the J gene end by 5 bases; junction bases not matched to a gene: 10. The CDR3 spans 15 residues. The germline gives CDR1 MGHRA, CDR2 YSYEKL. CDR3: CASSPGQAIGTEAFF. The CDR3 nucleotides read TGCGCCAGCAGCCCCGGACAGGCGATTGGGACTGAAGCTTTCTTT.

The chain uses TRBV9 and TRBJ1-3, with TRBD1 as a possible D gene (5 bases). This CDR3 contains 16 residues. Trimming took 3 bases from V and 3 from J, leaving 16 bases between them. Germline V gene lookup returns CDR1 SGDLS and CDR2 YYNGEE. For the CDR3, the DNA is TGTGCCAGCAGCGAACCTGATCAGGGTAATGGAAACACCATATATTTT. It codes for CASSEPDQGNGNTIYF.

The chain has TRBV7-3 and TRBJ1-2, with D hard to call. Germline loops: CDR1 SGHTA, CDR2 FQGTGA. CDR3 size: 13 residues. V was trimmed by 5 bases and J by 4 bases, leaving 11 bases between them. The CDR3 protein is CASSQELGYGYTF. Written as DNA, the CDR3 is TGTGCCAGCAGCCAAGAACTGGGCTATGGCTACACCTTC.

The chain recombines TRBV28 with TRBJ2-5, with D unresolved. Trimming stripped 8 bases from V and 3 bases from J, with 7 bases between. Germline lookup yields CDR1 MDHEN and CDR2 SYDVKM. The CDR3 covers 11 residues. The CDR3 DNA sequence: TGTGCCAGCGTCCGGAAAGAGACCCAGTACTTC. It codes for CASVRKETQYF.

The genes are TRBV5-4 and TRBJ2-1; 7 bases match TRBD1. Germline CDR1 reads SGHNT; CDR2 reads YYREEE (reference sequence). CDR3 length equals 15 residues. Trimming removed 5 bases from V and 0 bases from J; junction bases left unmatched: 5. Written as DNA, the CDR3 is TGTGCCAGCAGTATGGGACAGTCCTCCTACAATGAGCAGTTCTTC. Protein product: CASSMGQSSYNEQFF.

The chain's CDR3 is CASSVVLDGEQYF. CDR3 in DNA: TGTGCCAGCAGCGTAGTATTGGATGGAGAGCAGTACTTC. The rearrangement uses TRBV9 and TRBJ2-7; no firm D call. Per germline, CDR1 SGDLS and CDR2 YYNGEE. The length of the CDR3 is 13 residues. Between the trimmed V and J ends, which lost 0 bases and 7 bases, there was a span of 11 bases.